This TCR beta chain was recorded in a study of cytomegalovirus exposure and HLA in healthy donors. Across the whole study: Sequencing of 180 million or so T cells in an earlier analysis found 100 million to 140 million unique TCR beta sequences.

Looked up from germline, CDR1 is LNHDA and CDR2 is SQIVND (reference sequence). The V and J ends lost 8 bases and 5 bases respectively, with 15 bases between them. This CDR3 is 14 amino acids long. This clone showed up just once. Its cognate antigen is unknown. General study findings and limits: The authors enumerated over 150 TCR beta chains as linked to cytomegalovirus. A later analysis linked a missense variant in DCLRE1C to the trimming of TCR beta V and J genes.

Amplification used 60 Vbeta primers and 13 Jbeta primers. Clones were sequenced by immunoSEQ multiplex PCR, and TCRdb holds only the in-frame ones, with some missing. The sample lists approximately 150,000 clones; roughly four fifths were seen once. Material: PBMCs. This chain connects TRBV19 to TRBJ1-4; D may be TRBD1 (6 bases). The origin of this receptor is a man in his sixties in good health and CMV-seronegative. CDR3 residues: CASGNREPNEKLFF. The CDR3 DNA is TGTGCCAGTGGGAACAGGGAACCGAATGAAAAACTGTTTTTT.